This T cell receptor beta chain came from a study of cytomegalovirus exposure and HLA in healthy donors. Study as a whole: Genotyping showed roughly 77% of a few hundred donors falling in the Caucasian-associated ancestry cluster.

This clone has just a few counts. Its antigen is as yet unknown. 60 Vbeta and 13 Jbeta primers were used in PCR. The protocol was immunoSEQ multiplex PCR, while the TCRdb copy is restricted to in-frame clones and leaves out a portion. Of around 150,000 clones listed, around 66% are singletons. Germline V gene sequence: CDR1 SGHTA, CDR2 FQGNSA. V lost 4 bases to trimming and J lost 4 bases; unmatched junction nucleotides: 9. The CDR3 spans 17 residues. General study results and limits: One later analysis reportedly identified an Asian-associated ancestry cluster that showed fewer N-insertions than the approximately 600-donor mean. Per a prior analysis, the majority of TCR beta V segments were productive roughly 87% or roughly 30% of the time.

The receptor was isolated from an older woman in good health and CMV-seronegative. Specimen: PBMCs. The chain is built from TRBV7-2 and TRBJ2-2; the match to TRBD2 covers 10 bases. The chain's CDR3 is CASSSLATSGATGELFF. The CDR3 nucleotides are TGTGCCAGCAGCTCCCTCGCAACTAGCGGGGCCACCGGGGAGCTGTTTTTT.